This passage covers 2 T cell receptor beta chains from one sample sequenced in a study of identifying expanded T cells in peripheral blood. Using immunoSEQ multiplex PCR, the repertoire was profiled, and TCRdb retains in-frame clones only, with some absent. Of approximately 100,000 clones in the sample, around nine tenths were seen once. The material sequenced was blood. All receptors derive from a person between 18 and 75 years old in good health.

This clone was recorded only once. V usage is TRBV5-3 and J usage is TRBJ1-5, with D unclear. TRBV5-3 is an ORF for which the function is uncertain. The CDR3 spans 12 residues. V was shortened by 8 bases and J by 0 bases, with 6 bases between the two germline ends. CDR3: CASRYSNQPQHF. The DNA for the CDR3 is TGTGCCAGCAGATATAGCAATCAGCCCCAGCATTTT.

This clone has just a few counts. The chain links TRBV2 to TRBJ1-6; no clear D gene. Germline V gene sequence: CDR1 SNHLY, CDR2 FYNNEI. CDR3 length: 15 residues. Trimming stripped 1 base from V and 5 bases from J, with 9 bases between. The CDR3 DNA sequence: TGTGCCAGCAGTGAAGTCTGGCCGGATAATTCACCCCTCCACTTT. Translation gives CASSEVWPDNSPLHF.